This T cell receptor beta chain was documented in a study of a mutant IDH1 vaccine in newly diagnosed glioma. Across the whole study: Commencement of vaccination occurred 4-6 weeks following radiotherapy alone, or concurrently with temozolomide cycles. A roughly 60% male, roughly 40% female split and a mean age of around 37 years characterized treated patients.

Whole-study results and caveats: Any relationship between pseudoprogression and changes in top peripheral T cell clonotypes seemed absent.

As concerns this clone: The antigen is unknown.

Indicated time point: week 47, end of study. A 20-mer mutant IDH1 peptide at 300 ug was injected subcutaneously with topical imiquimod. This table comes from immunoSEQ multiplex PCR, and its TCRdb copy is limited to in-frame clones, with some not included. This sample has 30,000 to 35,000 clones; roughly nine tenths occur once, and the top ten carry roughly 2%. The CDR3 consists of 16 residues. The V segment lost 0 bases and the J segment 12 bases; nucleotides outside the gene matches: 13. From germline, CDR1 is SGHKS and CDR2 YYEKEE (reference sequence). Sequenced material: PBMCs, taken from a glioma patient whose treatment included an IDH1 peptide vaccine. This TCR came from a man aged 35 to 55 with glioma. The chain couples TRBV5-5 to TRBJ2-1; 9 nucleotides line up with TRBD2. CDR3 DNA sequence: TGTGCCAGCAGCTTGGCTTCGTCTAGCGGGGTCCTTTCGCAGTTCTTC. Encoded protein: CASSLASSSGVLSQFF.